These T cell receptor beta chains were read from a single sample in a study of technical replicates of blood from a handful of donors. The protocol was immunoSEQ multiplex PCR, while the TCRdb copy is restricted to in-frame clones and leaves out a portion. The sample consists of 35,000 to 50,000 clones, approximately 96% of them appearing once. The sequenced sample consisted of T cells isolated from PBMCs. These receptors all stem from a human donor in good health. Each CDR3 is given with its conserved first and last residue. D genes are given only for firm matches.

V,D,J,CDR3,DNA
TRBV6-1,-,TRBJ1-4,CASSEYPGLTTNEKLFF,TGTGCCAGCAGTGAATACCCAGGGCTAACAACTAATGAAAAACTGTTTTTT
TRBV29-1,TRBD1,TRBJ1-2,CSVGDRGLGYTF,TGCAGCGTTGGTGACAGGGGGCTTGGCTACACCTTC
TRBV15,-,TRBJ2-7,CATSRDGKGINEQYF,TGTGCCACCAGCAGAGATGGGAAGGGGATCAACGAGCAGTACTTC
TRBV2,TRBD2,TRBJ2-5,CASSHRLAGPKTQYF,TGTGCCAGCAGCCATCGACTAGCGGGACCAAAGACCCAGTACTTC
TRBV28,-,TRBJ1-2,CASSLNILYGYTF,TGTGCCAGCAGTTTAAACATCCTCTATGGCTACACCTTC
TRBV28,TRBD1,TRBJ2-2,CASSRPGQYGGELFF,TGTGCCAGCAGTCGACCGGGACAGTACGGCGGGGAGCTGTTTTTT
TRBV20-1,-,TRBJ1-1,CSALGGTEAFF,TGCAGTGCCCTAGGGGGAACTGAAGCTTTCTTT
TRBV7-6,TRBD1,TRBJ1-1,CASSPEGAPHTEAFF,TGTGCCAGCAGCCCGGAGGGGGCGCCTCACACTGAAGCTTTCTTT
TRBV2,-,TRBJ2-7,CASSYSYEQYF,TGTGCCAGCAGTTACTCCTACGAGCAGTACTTC
TRBV13,TRBD2,TRBJ2-7,CASNGGRGNEQYF,TGTGCCAGCAACGGAGGGAGGGGCAACGAGCAGTACTTC
TRBV27,TRBD1,TRBJ2-7,CASSGDRDRTYEQYF,TGTGCCAGCAGTGGAGACCGGGACAGGACCTACGAGCAGTACTTC
TRBV5-1,-,TRBJ1-4,CASSLSSPGRGEKLFF,TGCGCCAGCAGCTTGAGTTCCCCCGGACGGGGTGAAAAACTGTTTTTT
TRBV6-4,TRBD2,TRBJ2-7,CASSDSAGTSYEQYF,TGTGCCAGCAGTGACTCGGCTGGGACTAGCTACGAGCAGTACTTC
TRBV7-2,-,TRBJ2-2,CASSLALYTGELFF,TGTGCCAGCAGCTTAGCTCTCTACACCGGGGAGCTGTTTTTT
TRBV6-5,-,TRBJ1-1,CASSKRGPNTEAFF,TGTGCCAGCAGTAAAAGAGGCCCGAACACTGAAGCTTTCTTT
TRBV4-2,TRBD2,TRBJ2-1,CASSQDMGRLADSYNEQFF,TGTGCCAGCAGCCAAGATATGGGCAGACTAGCCGACTCCTACAATGAGCAGTTCTTC
TRBV5-1,TRBD2,TRBJ2-3,CASSSLSGSGTDTQYF,TGCGCCAGCAGCTCTCTTAGCGGGAGTGGCACAGATACGCAGTATTTT